This T cell receptor beta chain originates from a study of early stage breast cancer tumors. TCRdb's table, derived via immunoSEQ multiplex PCR, lists solely in-frame clones and lacks some. The table has fewer than 50,000 clones, around 69% seen once. The clonotype was recovered from a person aged 45-60 years with breast cancer. Sequenced material: blood.

CDR3 sequence: CASSQWEGYNEQFF. CDR3 nucleotides: TGTGCCAGCAGCCAATGGGAGGGCTACAATGAGCAGTTCTTC. The V call is TRBV7-9, the J call TRBJ2-1, with 7 bases that match TRBD2. CDR1 SEHNR and CDR2 FQNEAQ come from the germline V gene (reference sequence). The trim removed 5 bases at V and 3 bases at J, leaving 4 bases unmatched. This CDR3 comprises 14 residues. The full variable domain, in which reference TRBV7-9 and TRBJ2-1 provide the parts outside the CDR3, is DTGVSQNPRHKITKRGQNVTFRCDPISEHNRLYWYRQTLGQGPEFLTYFQNEAQLEKSRLLSDRFSAERPKGSFSTLEIQRTEQGDSAMYLCASSQWEGYNEQFFGPGTRLTVL.